This T cell receptor beta chain was identified during a study of OX40 agonist ivuxolimab in advanced cancers. Study at large: Patients enrolled in dose escalation were diagnosed with hepatocellular carcinoma, melanoma, renal cell or head and neck cancer.

It was autoimmune disease history or systemic immunosuppression that excluded patients. The germline V and J ends were trimmed by 3 bases and 1 base, with 3 bases remaining between them. The CDR3 is 12 residues long. The germline CDR1 and CDR2 sequences are WSHSY and SAAADI. TCRdb's table, derived via immunoSEQ multiplex PCR, lists solely in-frame clones and lacks some. The table shows about 93,000 clones, with roughly 94% occurring only once. The J gene is TRBJ1-1, the V gene TRBV10-2, with D unclear. The material sequenced was CD4+ or CD8+ T cells sorted from blood, taken in a trial of the OX40 agonist ivuxolimab. This receptor was taken from an adult with an advanced solid tumor such as melanoma, head and neck, liver or kidney cancer. The CDR3 bases are TGCGCCAGCAGTGAAGCGAACACTGAAGCTTTCTTT. It yields the protein CASSEANTEAFF.